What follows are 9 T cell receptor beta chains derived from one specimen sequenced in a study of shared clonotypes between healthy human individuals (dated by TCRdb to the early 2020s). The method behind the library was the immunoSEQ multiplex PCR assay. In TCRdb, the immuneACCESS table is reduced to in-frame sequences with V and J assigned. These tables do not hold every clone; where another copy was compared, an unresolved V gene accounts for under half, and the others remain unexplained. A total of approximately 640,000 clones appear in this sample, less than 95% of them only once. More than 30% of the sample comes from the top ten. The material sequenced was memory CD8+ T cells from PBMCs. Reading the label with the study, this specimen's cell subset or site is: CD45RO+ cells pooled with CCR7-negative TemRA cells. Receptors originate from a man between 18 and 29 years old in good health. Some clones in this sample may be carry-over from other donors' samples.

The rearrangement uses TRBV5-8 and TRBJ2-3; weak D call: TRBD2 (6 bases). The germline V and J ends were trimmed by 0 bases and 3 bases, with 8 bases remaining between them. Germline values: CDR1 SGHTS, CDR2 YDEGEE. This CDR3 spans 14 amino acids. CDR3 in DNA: TGTGCCAGCAGCTTGGGCGGGAAAACAGATACGCAGTATTTT. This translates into CASSLGGKTDTQYF.

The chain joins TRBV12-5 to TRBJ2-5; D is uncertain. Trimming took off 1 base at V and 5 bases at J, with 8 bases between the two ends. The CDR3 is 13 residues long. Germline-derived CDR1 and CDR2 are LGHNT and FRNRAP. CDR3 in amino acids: CASGLGEIETQYF. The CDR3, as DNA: TGTGCTAGTGGTTTGGGGGAAATTGAGACCCAGTACTTC.

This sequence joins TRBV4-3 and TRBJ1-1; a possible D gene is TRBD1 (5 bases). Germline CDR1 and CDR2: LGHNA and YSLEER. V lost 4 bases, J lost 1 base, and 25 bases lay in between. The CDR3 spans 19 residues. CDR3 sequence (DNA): TGCGCCAGCAGCCGCTCACCCCTCCTCGGAGGGGAAGGGAACACTGAAGCTTTCTTT. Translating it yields CASSRSPLLGGEGNTEAFF.

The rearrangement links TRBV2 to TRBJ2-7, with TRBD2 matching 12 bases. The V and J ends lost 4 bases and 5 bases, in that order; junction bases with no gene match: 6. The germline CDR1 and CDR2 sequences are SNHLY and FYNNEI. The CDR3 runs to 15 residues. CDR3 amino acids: CASSATSGSIHEQYF. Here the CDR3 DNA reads TGTGCCAGCAGTGCGACTAGCGGGAGTATCCACGAGCAGTACTTC.

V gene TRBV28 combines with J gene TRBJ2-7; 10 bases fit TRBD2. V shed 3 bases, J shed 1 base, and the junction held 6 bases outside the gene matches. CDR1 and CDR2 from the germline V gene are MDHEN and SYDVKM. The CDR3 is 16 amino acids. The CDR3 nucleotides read TGTGCCAGCAGTTTCCTCCGGACTAGCGGATCCTACGAGCAGTACTTC. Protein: CASSFLRTSGSYEQYF.

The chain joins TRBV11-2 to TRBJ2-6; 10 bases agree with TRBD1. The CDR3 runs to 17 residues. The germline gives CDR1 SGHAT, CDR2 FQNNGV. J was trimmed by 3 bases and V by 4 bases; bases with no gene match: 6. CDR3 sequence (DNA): TGTGCCAGCAGCTCCCGGGACAGGGGATTTGGGGCCAACGTCCTGACTTTC. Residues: CASSSRDRGFGANVLTF.

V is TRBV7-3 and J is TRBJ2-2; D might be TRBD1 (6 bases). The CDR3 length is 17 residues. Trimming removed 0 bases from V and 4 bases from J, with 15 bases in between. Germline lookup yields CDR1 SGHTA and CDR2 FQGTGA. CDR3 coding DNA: TGTGCCAGCAGCTTAACTGTTGAGACAGGTTCCACCGGGGAGCTGTTTTTT. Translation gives CASSLTVETGSTGELFF.

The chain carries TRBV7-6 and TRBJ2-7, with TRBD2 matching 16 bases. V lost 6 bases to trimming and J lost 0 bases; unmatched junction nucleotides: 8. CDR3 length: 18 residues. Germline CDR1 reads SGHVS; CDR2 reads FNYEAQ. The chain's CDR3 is CASRGLAGGPPSSYEQYF. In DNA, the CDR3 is TGTGCCAGCAGGGGACTAGCGGGAGGGCCTCCCAGCTCCTACGAGCAGTACTTC.

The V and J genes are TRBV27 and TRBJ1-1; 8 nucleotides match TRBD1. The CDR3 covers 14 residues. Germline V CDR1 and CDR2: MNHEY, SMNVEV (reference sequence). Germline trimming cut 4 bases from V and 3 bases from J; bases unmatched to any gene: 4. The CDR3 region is CASSYQGAHTEAFF. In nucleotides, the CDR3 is TGTGCCAGCAGTTATCAGGGGGCGCACACTGAAGCTTTCTTT.